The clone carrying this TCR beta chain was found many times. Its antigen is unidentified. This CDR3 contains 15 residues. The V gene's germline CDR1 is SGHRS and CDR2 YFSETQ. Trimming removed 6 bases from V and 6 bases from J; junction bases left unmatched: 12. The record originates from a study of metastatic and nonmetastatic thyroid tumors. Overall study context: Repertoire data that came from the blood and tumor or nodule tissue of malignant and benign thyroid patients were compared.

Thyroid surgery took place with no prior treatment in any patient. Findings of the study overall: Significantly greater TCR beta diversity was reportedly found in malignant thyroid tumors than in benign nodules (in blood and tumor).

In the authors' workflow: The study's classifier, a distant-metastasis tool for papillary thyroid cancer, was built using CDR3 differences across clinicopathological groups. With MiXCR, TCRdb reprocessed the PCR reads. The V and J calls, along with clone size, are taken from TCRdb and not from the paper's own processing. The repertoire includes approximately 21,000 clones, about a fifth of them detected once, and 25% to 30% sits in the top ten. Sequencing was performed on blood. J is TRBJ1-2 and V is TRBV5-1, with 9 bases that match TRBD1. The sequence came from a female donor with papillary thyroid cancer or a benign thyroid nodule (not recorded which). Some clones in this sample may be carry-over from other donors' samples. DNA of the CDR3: TGCGCCAGCACCCGGACAGGGGCAGAAAACAATGGCTACACCTTC. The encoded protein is CASTRTGAENNGYTF.